These 9 T cell receptor beta chains were all obtained from the same sample, sequenced in a study of response to subunit inactivated influenza vaccine. In TCRdb, the RT-PCR reads were re-called with MiXCR into one record per CDR3 protein. In the table there are over 650,000 distinct CDR3 sequences, roughly 18% of which are singletons. The sample in question was PBMCs from blood, obtained 5 to 6 days after vaccination. The receptors were sampled from a man in his fifties or sixties who received an inactivated influenza vaccine.

This clonotype was found a few times. The CDR3 spells CASSLSGGATNEKLFF. Here the CDR3 DNA reads TGTGCCAGCAGCTTAAGCGGCGGAGCAACTAATGAAAAACTGTTTTTT. This chain uses TRBV7-9 with TRBJ1-4; no definite D call. The CDR3 contains 16 residues. The V gene's germline CDR1 is SEHNR and CDR2 FQNEAQ (reference sequence). V lost 2 bases to trimming and J lost 0 bases, with 10 bases between them.

The chain joins TRBV29-1 to TRBJ2-5, with 9 bases matching TRBD2. V gave up 3 bases and J gave up 5 bases; unmatched junction bases: 4. This CDR3 region has 13 residues. Germline values: CDR1 SQVTM, CDR2 ANQGSEA. This chain's CDR3 is CSVDVAGVETQYF. The DNA for the CDR3 is TGCAGCGTTGACGTAGCGGGGGTTGAGACCCAGTACTTC.

This chain uses TRBV15 with TRBJ2-5; D possibly uses TRBD1 or TRBD2 (6 bases each). Trimming shortened V by 1 base and J by 5 bases, and 11 bases separated the two germline ends. The CDR3 totals 14 residues. Germline CDR1 LNHNV, CDR2 YYDKDF (reference sequence). CDR3 in DNA: TGTGCCACCAGCAGAGTAAGGGGGGCCGAGACCCAGTACTTC. Its translation is CATSRVRGAETQYF.

J is TRBJ2-6 and V is TRBV11-2, with 9 bases lining up with TRBD1. CDR3 length: 19 amino acids. Trimming took 6 bases from V and 0 from J; bases not matched to a gene: 12. Per the germline V gene, CDR1 is SGHAT and CDR2 is FQNNGV. The CDR3 sequence: CASRTIRDRVGSGANVLTF. CDR3 bases: TGTGCCAGCAGGACAATCCGGGACAGGGTCGGCTCTGGGGCCAACGTCCTGACTTTC. Variable domain in full (rest from reference TRBV11-2 and TRBJ2-6): EAGVAQSPRYKIIEKRQSVAFWCNPISGHATLYWYQQILGQGPKLLIQFQNNGVVDDSQLPKDRFSAERLKGVDSTLKIQPAKLEDSAVYLCASRTIRDRVGSGANVLTFGAGSRLTVL.

CDR3 bases: TGCGCCAGCAGCTCCAATCGAGGGGACGAGCAGTACTTC. It translates to CASSSNRGDEQYF. The chain carries TRBV5-1 and TRBJ2-7, with D perhaps being TRBD1 or TRBD2 (5 bases each). The CDR3 is made up of 13 amino acids. Per germline, CDR1 SGHRS and CDR2 YFSETQ. Trimming removed 3 bases from V and 5 bases from J, with 12 bases in between.

The V and J genes are TRBV28 and TRBJ2-1; D uncertain. There are 15 residues in the CDR3. Germline V lookup: CDR1 MDHEN, CDR2 SYDVKM. Trimming shortened V by 2 bases and J by 0 bases, and 8 bases separated the two germline ends. The CDR3: CASSLPAFSYNEQFF. In nucleotides, the CDR3 is TGTGCCAGCAGTTTACCGGCTTTCTCCTACAATGAGCAGTTCTTC.

The chain carries TRBV20-1 and TRBJ2-5; D may be TRBD1 (6 bases). V lost 2 bases and J 4 bases, leaving 11 bases between the germline ends. Germline CDR1 reads DFQATT; CDR2 reads SNEGSKA (reference sequence). CDR3 size: 13 residues. CDR3 nucleotides: TGCAGTGCTAGATGGCAGGGGAGAGAGACCCAGTACTTC. Encoded protein: CSARWQGRETQYF.

CDR3 sequence (DNA): TGTGCCACCAGTGACGCGGACAGGGGGAGGGAGACCCAGTACTTC. Its protein is CATSDADRGRETQYF. V gene TRBV24-1 combines with J gene TRBJ2-5; TRBD1 matches at 10 bases. CDR3 size: 15 residues. In germline, CDR1 is KGHDR, CDR2 SFDVKD. The trim removed 4 bases at V and 5 bases at J, leaving 6 bases unmatched.

This clonotype was counted a few times. The V call is TRBV24-1, the J call TRBJ2-3; D is unresolved. The length of the CDR3 is 13 residues. Germline assignment: CDR1 KGHDR and CDR2 SFDVKD. V lost 9 bases and J 1 base, leaving 10 bases between the germline ends. Here the CDR3 DNA reads TGTGCCACCTCGAGTTGGGGCACAGATACGCAGTATTTT. Protein product: CATSSWGTDTQYF.